Each of the 10 T cell receptor beta chains below was sequenced from the same sample in a study of T-cell memory formation after mild COVID-19. TCRdb analysed the 5' RACE reads with MiXCR anew, one entry per CDR3 protein. The top ten hold 45% to 65% of the sample, which has about 16,000 distinct CDR3 sequences, around 20% seen once. Sequenced input: PBMCs or a T cell subset sorted from them (not recorded which). The receptors derive from a man aged 18 to 35 who had mild COVID-19 (a few samples of this study predate the infection). Cell type and time point are not known.

This sequence joins TRBV12-3 or TRBV12-4 and TRBJ2-1; weak D call: TRBD1 (6 bases). V was clipped by 8 bases and J by 5 bases, with 7 bases between them. The CDR3 runs to 11 residues. CDR3 in amino acids: CASGQHNEQFF. CDR3 bases: TGTGCCAGCGGACAGCACAATGAGCAGTTCTTC.

This clonotype was observed many times. The gene calls are TRBV25-1 and TRBJ1-1; D ambiguous. The CDR3 is 14 residues long. With 3 bases removed from V and 0 bases from J, the gap between germline ends came to 8 bases. Germline V gene lookup returns CDR1 MGHDK and CDR2 SYGVNS. The CDR3 nucleotides read TGTGCCAGCAGTGATTACTTATTGAACACTGAAGCTTTCTTT. Translated, it gives CASSDYLLNTEAFF.

This clonotype was counted many times. The chain joins TRBV9 to TRBJ2-5; weak D call: TRBD2 (7 bases). V gave up 0 bases and J gave up 5 bases, with 14 bases separating them. The CDR3 has 15 residues. Germline assignment: CDR1 SGDLS and CDR2 YYNGEE. The CDR3 region is CASSVAPGGEETQYF. The CDR3 DNA is TGTGCCAGCAGCGTAGCTCCGGGGGGCGAGGAGACCCAGTACTTC.

This clonotype has a handful of counts. This chain joins TRBV29-1 and TRBJ2-7, with 7 bases identical to TRBD2. The CDR3 spans 11 residues. V was pared by 5 bases and J by 7 bases, with 5 bases of the junction left unmatched. Germline CDR1 and CDR2: SQVTM and ANQGSEA. This CDR3 is CSVTGRGEQYF. The CDR3 coding sequence is TGCAGCGTTACGGGGCGGGGGGAGCAGTACTTC.

This chain joins TRBV7-8 and TRBJ2-7, with 8 bases that match TRBD2. Germline values: CDR1 SGHVS, CDR2 FQNEAQ. The ends lost 5 bases at V and 6 bases at J; junction bases unmatched: 15. The CDR3 is 16 amino acids. The CDR3 loop reads CASSHLIGAGDPEQYF. The CDR3 coding sequence is TGTGCCAGCAGCCACCTGATTGGAGCGGGGGACCCCGAGCAGTACTTC.

V usage is TRBV9 and J usage is TRBJ2-5; 8 nucleotides match TRBD2. This CDR3 has 15 amino acids. In germline, CDR1 is SGDLS, CDR2 YYNGEE. Trimming at V came to 0 bases and at J to 5 bases, leaving 6 bases not matched to a gene. This chain's CDR3 is CASSVATGGLETQYF. DNA of the CDR3: TGTGCCAGCAGCGTAGCTACGGGGGGGCTGGAGACCCAGTACTTC.

The table lists this clonotype with a few counts. The chain joins TRBV5-4 to TRBJ1-2; 9 bases line up with TRBD1. Germline V gives CDR1 SGHNT, CDR2 YYREEE (reference sequence). The CDR3 is 14 amino acids. The V gene end was trimmed by 5 bases and the J gene end by 4 bases; junction bases not matched to a gene: 6. CDR3 sequence (DNA): TGTGCCAGCAGTCGGACAGGGGTAGTCTATGGCTACACCTTC. It is translated as CASSRTGVVYGYTF.

This clonotype was detected many times. This sequence joins TRBV2 and TRBJ1-1; no firm D call. The V gene lost 5 bases and the J gene lost 8 bases, with 18 bases spanning the gap. The germline V gene has CDR1 SNHLY and CDR2 FYNNEI. The CDR3 sequence is 14 residues long. This chain's CDR3 is CASSPGSFPTEAFF. CDR3 sequence (DNA): TGTGCCAGCAGTCCGGGCTCTTTCCCGACCGAAGCTTTCTTT.

The sample holds many counts of this clonotype. V and J are TRBV29-1 and TRBJ2-5; TRBD1 agrees at 7 bases. J was trimmed by 3 bases and V by 5 bases; bases with no gene match: 9. Germline-derived CDR1 and CDR2 are SQVTM and ANQGSEA. The CDR3 covers 14 residues. The CDR3 sequence is CSVRGGSGKETQYF. CDR3 coding DNA: TGCAGCGTTCGAGGGGGCTCGGGAAAAGAGACCCAGTACTTC.

This clonotype was observed many times. The chain recombines TRBV7-3 with TRBJ2-1, with D perhaps matching TRBD2 (6 bases). The CDR3 contains 15 residues. Trimming stripped 5 bases from V and 5 bases from J, with 16 bases between. CDR1 SGHTA and CDR2 FQGTGA come from the germline V gene. The CDR3 DNA reads TGTGCCAGCAGCCCCCTCGGAGGGTCTAACAATGAGCAGTTCTTC. Translated, it gives CASSPLGGSNNEQFF. The full variable domain, completed using reference TRBV7-3 and TRBJ2-1, is GAGVSQTPSNKVTEKGKYVELRCDPISGHTALYWYRQSLGQGPEFLIYFQGTGAADDSGLPNDRFFAVRPEGSVSTLKIQRTERGDSAVYLCASSPLGGSNNEQFFGPGTRLTVL.